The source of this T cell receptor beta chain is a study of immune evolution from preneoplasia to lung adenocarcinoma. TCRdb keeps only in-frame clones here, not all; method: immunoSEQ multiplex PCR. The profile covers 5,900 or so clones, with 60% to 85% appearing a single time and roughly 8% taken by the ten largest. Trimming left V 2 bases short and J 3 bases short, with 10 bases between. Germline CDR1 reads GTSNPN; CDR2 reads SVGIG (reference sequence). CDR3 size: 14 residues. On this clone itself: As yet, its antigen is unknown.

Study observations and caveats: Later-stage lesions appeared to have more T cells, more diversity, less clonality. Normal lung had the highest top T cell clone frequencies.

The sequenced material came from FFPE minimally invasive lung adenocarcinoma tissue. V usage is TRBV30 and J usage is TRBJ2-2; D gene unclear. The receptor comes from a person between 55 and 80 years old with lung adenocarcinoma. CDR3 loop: CAWSLVLHTGELFF. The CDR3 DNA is TGTGCCTGGAGTTTGGTTCTACACACCGGGGAGCTGTTTTTT.